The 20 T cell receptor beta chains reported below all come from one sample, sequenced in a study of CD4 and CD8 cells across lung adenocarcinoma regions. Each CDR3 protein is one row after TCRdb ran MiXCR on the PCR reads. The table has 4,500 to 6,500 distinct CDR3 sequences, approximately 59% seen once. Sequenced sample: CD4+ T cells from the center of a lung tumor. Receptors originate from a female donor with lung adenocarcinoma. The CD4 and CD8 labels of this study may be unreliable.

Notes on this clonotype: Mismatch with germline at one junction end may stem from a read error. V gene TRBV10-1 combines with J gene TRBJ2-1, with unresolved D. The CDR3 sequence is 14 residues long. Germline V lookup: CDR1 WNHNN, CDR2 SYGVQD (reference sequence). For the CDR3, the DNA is TGCGCCAGCAGTGCAAGCGCGATGGACGAGGAGCAGTTTTTT. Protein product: CASSASAMDEEQFF.

CDR3: CASSFGEMIEQFF. The CDR3 nucleotides are TGTGCCAGCAGCTTTGGCGAAATGATTGAGCAGTTCTTC. V gene TRBV11-2 combines with J gene TRBJ2-1; no firm D call. The germline gives CDR1 SGHAT, CDR2 FQNNGV. Trimming left V 3 bases short and J 9 bases short, with 12 bases between. The CDR3 loop spans 13 amino acids. Full variable domain (missing parts from reference TRBV11-2 and TRBJ2-1): EAGVAQSPRYKIIEKRQSVAFWCNPISGHATLYWYQQILGQGPKLLIQFQNNGVVDDSQLPKDRFSAERLKGVDSTLKIQPAKLEDSAVYLCASSFGEMIEQFFGPGTRLTVL.

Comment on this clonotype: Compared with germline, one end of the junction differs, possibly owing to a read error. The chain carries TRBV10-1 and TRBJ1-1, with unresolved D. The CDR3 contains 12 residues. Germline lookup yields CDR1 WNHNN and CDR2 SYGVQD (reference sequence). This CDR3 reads CASIEFNTEAFF. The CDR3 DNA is TGCGCCAGCATTGAGTTTAACACTGAAGCTTTCTTT.

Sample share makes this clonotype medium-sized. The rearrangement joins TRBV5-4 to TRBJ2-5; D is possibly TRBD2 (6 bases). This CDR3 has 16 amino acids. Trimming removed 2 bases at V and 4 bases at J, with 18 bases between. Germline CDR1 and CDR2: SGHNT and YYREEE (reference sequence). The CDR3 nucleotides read TGTGCCAGCAGCTTATCGATGGAGGGCGGAGGAGAGACCCAGTACTTC. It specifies CASSLSMEGGGETQYF.

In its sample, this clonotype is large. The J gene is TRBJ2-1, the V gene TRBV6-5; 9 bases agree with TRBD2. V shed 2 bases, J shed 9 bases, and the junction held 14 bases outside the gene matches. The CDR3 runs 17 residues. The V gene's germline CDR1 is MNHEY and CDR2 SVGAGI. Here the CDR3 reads CASSYHQTGTSRAEQFF. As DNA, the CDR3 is TGTGCCAGCAGTTACCACCAAACCGGGACTAGCCGCGCTGAGCAGTTCTTC.

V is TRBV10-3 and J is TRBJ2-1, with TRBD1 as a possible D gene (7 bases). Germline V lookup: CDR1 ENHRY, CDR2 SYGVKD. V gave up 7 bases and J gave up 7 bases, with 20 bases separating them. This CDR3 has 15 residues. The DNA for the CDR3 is TGTGCCATCACGGGAGACGCAGGGGGGCTGAATGAGCAGTTCTTC. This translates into CAITGDAGGLNEQFF.

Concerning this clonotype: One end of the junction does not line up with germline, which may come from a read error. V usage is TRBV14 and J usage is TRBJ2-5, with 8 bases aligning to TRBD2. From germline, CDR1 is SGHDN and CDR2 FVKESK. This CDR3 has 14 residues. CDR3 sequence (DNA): TGTGCGGGGAGCGGGGGCCGAGACCAGGAGACGCAGTACTTC. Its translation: CAGSGGRDQETQYF.

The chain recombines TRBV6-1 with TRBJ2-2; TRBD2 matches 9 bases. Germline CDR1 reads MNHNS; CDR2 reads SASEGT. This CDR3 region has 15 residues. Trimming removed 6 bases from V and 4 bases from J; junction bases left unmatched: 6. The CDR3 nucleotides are TGTGCCAGCAGAGGTGGGACTAGCCGCACCGGGGAGCTGTTTTTT. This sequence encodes CASRGGTSRTGELFF.

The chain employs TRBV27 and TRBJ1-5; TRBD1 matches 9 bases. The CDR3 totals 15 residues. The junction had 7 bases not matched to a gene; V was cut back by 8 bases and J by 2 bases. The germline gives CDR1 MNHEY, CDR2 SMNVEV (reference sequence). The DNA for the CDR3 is TGTGCCAGCCGATTCCGGGACAGGGGCAATCAGCCCCAGCATTTT. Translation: CASRFRDRGNQPQHF.

Here the CDR3 reads CASSRSSSSYEQYF. The CDR3 region has the DNA TGCGCCAGCAGCCGGAGTAGCAGCTCCTACGAGCAGTACTTC. The chain employs TRBV4-1 and TRBJ2-5; D call uncertain. The J call could be wrong; TRBJ2-7 is a better fit for the DNA end. Germline V gene lookup returns CDR1 MGHRA and CDR2 YSYEKL. The CDR3 contains 14 residues.

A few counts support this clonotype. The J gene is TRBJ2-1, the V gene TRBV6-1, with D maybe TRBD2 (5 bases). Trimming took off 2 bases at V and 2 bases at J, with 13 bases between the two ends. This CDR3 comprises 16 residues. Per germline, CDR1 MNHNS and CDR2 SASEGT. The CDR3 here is CASSEFGVGAYNEQFF. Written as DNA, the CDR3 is TGTGCCAGCAGTGAATTCGGGGTCGGGGCCTACAATGAGCAGTTCTTC.

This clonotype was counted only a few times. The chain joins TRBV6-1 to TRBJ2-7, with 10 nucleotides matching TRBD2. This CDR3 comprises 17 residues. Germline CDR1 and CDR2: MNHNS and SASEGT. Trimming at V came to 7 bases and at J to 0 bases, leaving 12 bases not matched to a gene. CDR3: CASMAGLAGAGSYEQYF. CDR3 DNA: TGTGCCAGCATGGCCGGCCTAGCGGGAGCTGGCTCCTACGAGCAGTACTTC.

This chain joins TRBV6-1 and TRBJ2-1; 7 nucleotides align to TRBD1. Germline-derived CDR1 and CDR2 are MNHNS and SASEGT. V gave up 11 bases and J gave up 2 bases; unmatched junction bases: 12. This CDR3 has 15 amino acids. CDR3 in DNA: TGTGCCGGCCGACGGCAGGGGGACCCCTACAATGAGCAGTTCTTC. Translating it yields CAGRRQGDPYNEQFF.

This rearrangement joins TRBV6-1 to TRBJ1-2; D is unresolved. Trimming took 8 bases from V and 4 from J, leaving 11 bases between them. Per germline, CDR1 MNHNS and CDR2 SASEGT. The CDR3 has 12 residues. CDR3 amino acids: CASAEIAYGYTF. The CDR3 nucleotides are TGTGCCAGCGCGGAGATCGCCTATGGCTACACCTTC.

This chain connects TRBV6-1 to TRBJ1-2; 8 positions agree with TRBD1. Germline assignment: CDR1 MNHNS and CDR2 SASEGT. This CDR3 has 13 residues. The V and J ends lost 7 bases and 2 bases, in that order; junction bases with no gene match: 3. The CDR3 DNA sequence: TGTGCCAGCACCTGGACAGGGAACTATGGCTACACCTTC. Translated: CASTWTGNYGYTF.

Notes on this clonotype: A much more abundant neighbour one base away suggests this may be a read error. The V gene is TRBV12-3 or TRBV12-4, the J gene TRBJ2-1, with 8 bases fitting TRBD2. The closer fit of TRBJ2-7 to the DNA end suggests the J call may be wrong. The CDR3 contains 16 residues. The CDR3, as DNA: TGTGCCAGCAGTAGATCTGAACGGGAGGGTAACAATGAGCAGTACTTC. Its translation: CASSRSEREGNNEQYF.

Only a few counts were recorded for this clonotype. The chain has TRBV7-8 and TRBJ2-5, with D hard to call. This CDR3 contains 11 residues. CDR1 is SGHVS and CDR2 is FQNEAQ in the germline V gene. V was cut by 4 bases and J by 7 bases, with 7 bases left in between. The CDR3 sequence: CASSSDGTQYF. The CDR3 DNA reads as TGTGCCAGCAGCTCGGATGGGACCCAGTACTTC.

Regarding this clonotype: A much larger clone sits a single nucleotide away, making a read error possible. This chain's CDR3 is CASLSLETQFF. The CDR3 region has the DNA TGTGCCAGCCTAAGTTTGGAGACCCAGTTCTTC. The chain recombines TRBV6-1 with TRBJ2-1; D unclear. This CDR3 contains 11 residues. Germline loops: CDR1 MNHNS, CDR2 SASEGT. With 8 bases removed from V and 13 bases from J, the gap between germline ends came to 15 bases.

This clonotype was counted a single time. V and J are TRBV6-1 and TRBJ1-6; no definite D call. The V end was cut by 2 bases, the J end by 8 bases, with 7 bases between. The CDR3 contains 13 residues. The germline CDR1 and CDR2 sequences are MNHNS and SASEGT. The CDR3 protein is CASSEKGDSPLHF. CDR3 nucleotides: TGTGCCAGCAGTGAAAAGGGCGATTCACCCCTCCACTTT.

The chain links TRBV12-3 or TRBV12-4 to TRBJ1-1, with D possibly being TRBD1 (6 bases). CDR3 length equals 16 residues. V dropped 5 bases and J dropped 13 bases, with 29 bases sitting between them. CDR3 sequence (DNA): TGTGCCAGCAGTCAGACCGGGCTTAGGGGGAGGTGGGGTGGTTTCTTT. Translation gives CASSQTGLRGRWGGFF.